Below are 16 T cell receptor beta chains sequenced from a single sample in a study of blood T cell repertoires in COVID-19. Some clones are missing from TCRdb's copy, which holds only in-frame ones; the method was immunoSEQ multiplex PCR. The sample has approximately 140,000 clones; 75% to 90% are singletons. The specimen was PBMCs or T cells enriched from blood (not recorded which). These receptors came from a man aged 50-59 years in a cohort exposed to, infected with or recovered from COVID-19 (not recorded which).

This chain uses TRBV7-8 with TRBJ2-7; the match to TRBD2 covers 7 bases. There are 16 residues in the CDR3. In germline, CDR1 is SGHVS, CDR2 FQNEAQ. Trimming took 5 bases from V and 2 from J; bases not matched to a gene: 12. The CDR3: CASSPRTPSGAYEQYF. CDR3 bases: TGTGCCAGCAGCCCACGGACCCCAAGCGGGGCCTACGAGCAGTACTTC.

In this sample, this clone turned up once. The V and J genes are TRBV10-1 and TRBJ2-5; the match to TRBD1 covers 9 bases. This CDR3 is built from 15 residues. Germline V lookup: CDR1 WNHNN, CDR2 SYGVQD (reference sequence). Trimming removed 0 bases from V and 5 bases from J; junction bases left unmatched: 4. The CDR3 region is CASSESGQGGETQYF. DNA for the CDR3: TGCGCCAGCAGTGAGTCGGGACAGGGAGGCGAGACCCAGTACTTC.

This rearrangement joins TRBV30 to TRBJ2-3, with 9 bases identical to TRBD2. CDR1 is GTSNPN, CDR2 SVGIG, per germline (reference sequence). The CDR3 runs 15 residues. The trim removed 0 bases at V and 5 bases at J, leaving 6 bases unmatched. The CDR3: CAWSVAGGNGDTQYF. The CDR3 coding sequence is TGTGCCTGGAGTGTTGCGGGGGGGAATGGAGATACGCAGTATTTT.

This clone was seen once. The V call is TRBV19, the J call TRBJ2-6, with a possible D match to TRBD2 (5 bases). Germline V gives CDR1 LNHDA, CDR2 SQIVND (reference sequence). Trimming removed 7 bases at V and 0 bases at J, with 7 bases between. There are 14 residues in the CDR3. As DNA, the CDR3 is TGTGCCAGTACCGGGATCTCTGGGGCCAACGTCCTGACTTTC. Translated: CASTGISGANVLTF.

CDR3 DNA sequence: TGTGCCAGCAGTTACACAGCCACGAATTCACCCCTCCACTTT. This gives the protein CASSYTATNSPLHF. The V gene is TRBV6-6, the J gene TRBJ1-6; unclear D gene. The CDR3 has 14 amino acids. Germline lookup yields CDR1 MNHNY and CDR2 SVGAGI (reference sequence). V lost 2 bases and J 7 bases, leaving 9 bases between the germline ends.

The chain carries TRBV6-1 and TRBJ2-1; 9 bases map to TRBD1. This CDR3 is built from 12 residues. The V and J ends lost 1 base and 16 bases, in that order; junction bases with no gene match: 5. Germline-derived CDR1 and CDR2 are MNHNS and SASEGT. CDR3 sequence: CASSEGGTGYFF. In DNA form, the CDR3 reads TGTGCCAGCAGTGAAGGAGGGACAGGGTATTTCTTC.

The chain links TRBV7-3 to TRBJ2-1; a possible D gene is TRBD2 (6 bases). Trimming cost V 5 bases and J 0 bases, with 14 bases left between them. Germline V gene lookup returns CDR1 SGHTA and CDR2 FQGTGA. The CDR3 is 16 residues long. The CDR3 spells CASSPAGRSSYNEQFF. In DNA form, the CDR3 reads TGTGCCAGCAGCCCGGCGGGGAGGAGCTCCTACAATGAGCAGTTCTTC.

The V and J genes are TRBV9 and TRBJ2-2; no firm D call. The CDR3 has 13 residues. Trimming cost V 7 bases and J 1 base, with 8 bases left between them. The V gene's germline CDR1 is SGDLS and CDR2 YYNGEE. CDR3 in DNA: TGTGCCAGCTCGTACGGGAACACCGGGGAGCTGTTTTTT. Protein product: CASSYGNTGELFF.

This sequence joins TRBV2 and TRBJ2-3; 7 bases map to TRBD1. The CDR3 has 13 residues. From germline, CDR1 is SNHLY and CDR2 FYNNEI. The V segment lost 5 bases and the J segment 4 bases; nucleotides outside the gene matches: 3. This CDR3 is CASSRTGPDTQYF. The CDR3 nucleotides are TGTGCCAGCAGTCGGACAGGCCCAGATACGCAGTATTTT. The entire variable domain, with the rest obtained from reference TRBV2 and TRBJ2-3, is as follows: EPEVTQTPSHQVTQMGQEVILRCVPISNHLYFYWYRQILGQKVEFLVSFYNNEISEKSEIFDDQFSVERPDGSNFTLKIRSTKLEDSAMYFCASSRTGPDTQYFGPGTRLTVL.

This chain uses TRBV18 with TRBJ1-4; no reliable D call. This CDR3 contains 13 residues. Trimming removed 0 bases from V and 8 bases from J, with 7 bases in between. Germline CDR1 reads KGHSH; CDR2 reads LQKENI. CDR3 nucleotides: TGTGCCAGCTCACCACCGACATTAGAAAAACTGTTTTTT. It is translated as CASSPPTLEKLFF. The full variable domain, in which reference TRBV18 and TRBJ1-4 provide the parts outside the CDR3, is NAGVMQNPRHLVRRRGQEARLRCSPMKGHSHVYWYRQLPEEGLKFMVYLQKENIIDESGMPKERFSAEFPKEGPSILRIQQVVRGDSAAYFCASSPPTLEKLFFGSGTQLSVL.

J is TRBJ1-4 and V is TRBV30; no clear D. The germline gives CDR1 GTSNPN, CDR2 SVGIG (reference sequence). V lost 4 bases and J 2 bases, leaving 14 bases between the germline ends. This CDR3 has 15 amino acids. The CDR3 DNA reads TGTGCCTGGAATGAAGTTGGTACTACTAATGAAAAACTGTTTTTT. Translation: CAWNEVGTTNEKLFF. Filled out from reference TRBV30 and TRBJ1-4, the complete variable domain reads SQTIHQWPATLVQPVGSPLSLECTVEGTSNPNLYWYRQAAGRGLQLLFYSVGIGQISSEVPQNLSASRPQDRQFILSSKKLLLSDSGFYLCAWNEVGTTNEKLFFGSGTQLSVL.

The chain uses TRBV23-1 and TRBJ2-1; D is unresolved. TRBV23-1 is designated an ORF whose function remains uncertain. V lost 4 bases to trimming and J lost 5 bases, with 9 bases between them. The CDR3 covers 13 residues. CDR3 sequence (DNA): TGCGCCAGCAGTCTACAGATTCACAATGAGCAGTTCTTC. Translated: CASSLQIHNEQFF.

Here the CDR3 reads CASSQSSTGTPLHF. The CDR3 region has the DNA TGCGCCAGCAGCCAATCCTCGACGGGGACACCCCTCCACTTT. This chain links TRBV4-3 with TRBJ1-6, with D unclear. CDR1 LGHNA and CDR2 YSLEER come from the germline V gene. This CDR3 spans 14 amino acids. Trimming stripped 2 bases from V and 11 bases from J, with 13 bases between.

The chain combines TRBV6-6 with TRBJ2-7; 10 bases are shared with TRBD2. The ends lost 2 bases at V and 2 bases at J; junction bases unmatched: 3. Germline loops: CDR1 MNHNY, CDR2 SVGAGI (reference sequence). This CDR3 region has 15 residues. In nucleotides, the CDR3 is TGTGCCAGCAGTTACCCGGGACTAGCGACCTACGAGCAGTACTTC. Translating it yields CASSYPGLATYEQYF.

The rearrangement links TRBV19 to TRBJ2-1; D possibly corresponds to TRBD2 (6 bases). Germline assignment: CDR1 LNHDA and CDR2 SQIVND (reference sequence). Deletions cut 0 bases from V and 4 bases from J, with 16 bases between. The CDR3 runs to 17 residues. CDR3 region: CASSIDLSAGRYNEQFF. CDR3 nucleotides: TGTGCCAGTAGTATAGATCTATCAGCAGGGAGGTACAATGAGCAGTTCTTC.

This sequence joins TRBV6-6 and TRBJ1-2; perhaps TRBD1 as D (5 bases). Trimming removed 6 bases at V and 2 bases at J, with 13 bases between. From germline, CDR1 is MNHNY and CDR2 SVGAGI (reference sequence). This CDR3 has 14 amino acids. CDR3 protein: CASRKETGNYGYTF. The CDR3 coding sequence is TGTGCCAGCAGAAAAGAAACAGGCAACTATGGCTACACCTTC.